These 8 T cell receptor beta chains were all obtained from the same sample, sequenced in a study of OX40 agonist ivuxolimab in advanced cancers. The data were produced by immunoSEQ multiplex PCR, yet TCRdb's version contains in-frame clones alone and is incomplete. Of over 70,000 clones listed, 85% to 90% are singletons. The sample consisted of CD4+ or CD8+ T cells sorted from blood, taken in a trial of the OX40 agonist ivuxolimab. These TCRs come from an adult with an advanced solid tumor such as melanoma, head and neck, liver or kidney cancer.

The rearrangement links TRBV11-2 to TRBJ2-2; 12 nucleotides agree with TRBD2. This CDR3 is built from 16 residues. Germline lookup yields CDR1 SGHAT and CDR2 FQNNGV. V dropped 6 bases and J dropped 5; count of bases not matched to a gene: 7. The CDR3 DNA reads TGTGCCAGCAGTCAAGGACTAGCGGGAAGAACCGGGGAGCTGTTTTTT. This translates into CASSQGLAGRTGELFF.

The chain carries TRBV27 and TRBJ2-1; 10 bases line up with TRBD2. The ends lost 6 bases at V and 8 bases at J; junction bases unmatched: 10. Germline CDR1 reads MNHEY; CDR2 reads SMNVEV (reference sequence). This CDR3 comprises 15 residues. The CDR3 here is CASRSGTSVTDEQFF. CDR3 DNA: TGTGCCAGCAGGTCCGGGACTAGCGTGACCGATGAGCAGTTCTTC.

The chain is built from TRBV4-2 and TRBJ2-5; 11 bases agree with TRBD2. Losses at the gene ends were 3 bases for V and 2 bases for J; bases not matched to a gene: 2. The CDR3 runs 15 residues. Germline assignment: CDR1 LGHNA and CDR2 YNFKEQ. DNA of the CDR3: TGTGCCAGCAGCCACCGGACTAGCGGGCAAGAGACCCAGTACTTC. Protein: CASSHRTSGQETQYF.

The V gene is TRBV7-6, the J gene TRBJ2-2, with a tentative D call TRBD2 (5 bases). The V end was cut by 2 bases, the J end by 4 bases, with 11 bases between. Germline V gene data show CDR1 as SGHVS and CDR2 as FNYEAQ. This CDR3 is built from 15 residues. The CDR3 coding sequence is TGTGCCAGCAGCTTACAGCGGTGGGGCACCGGGGAGCTGTTTTTT. Translation gives CASSLQRWGTGELFF. The full variable domain, rest sourced from reference TRBV7-6 and TRBJ2-2, is GAGVSQSPRYKVTKRGQDVALRCDPISGHVSLYWYRQALGQGPEFLTYFNYEAQQDKSGLPNDRFSAERPEGSISTLTIQRTEQRDSAMYRCASSLQRWGTGELFFGEGSRLTVL.

The chain has TRBV5-6 and TRBJ1-1, with 8 bases that match TRBD1. Unmatched junction bases numbered 4, after V lost 3 bases and J lost 3 bases. Looked up from germline, CDR1 is SGHDT and CDR2 is YYEEEE. This CDR3 has 14 amino acids. Written as DNA, the CDR3 is TGTGCCAGCAGCTCAGGGGGCGTGGACACTGAAGCTTTCTTT. Protein sequence: CASSSGGVDTEAFF.

CDR3 DNA sequence: TGTGCCAGCAGTTTTCGCGGCCCCAATCAGCCCCAGCATTTT. Translated: CASSFRGPNQPQHF. The chain is built from TRBV27 and TRBJ1-5, with D unresolved. Trimming removed 3 bases at V and 3 bases at J, with 9 bases between. The CDR3 extends over 14 amino acids. Germline V lookup: CDR1 MNHEY, CDR2 SMNVEV (reference sequence).

This chain connects TRBV19 to TRBJ1-5; 12 bases match TRBD1. The CDR3 is made up of 14 amino acids. The V segment lost 5 bases and the J segment 6 bases; nucleotides outside the gene matches: 2. The germline gives CDR1 LNHDA, CDR2 SQIVND (reference sequence). For the CDR3, the DNA is TGTGCCAGTAGTGTGGGACAGGGGGCTCAGCCCCAGCATTTT. It encodes CASSVGQGAQPQHF. The complete variable domain, with remaining parts taken from reference TRBV19 and TRBJ1-5, reads DGGITQSPKYLFRKEGQNVTLSCEQNLNHDAMYWYRQDPGQGLRLIYYSQIVNDFQKGDIAEGYSVSREKKESFPLTVTSAQKNPTAFYLCASSVGQGAQPQHFGDGTRLSIL.

The rearrangement links TRBV29-1 to TRBJ2-7; 8 nucleotides match TRBD1. The CDR3 extends over 15 amino acids. Germline loops: CDR1 SQVTM, CDR2 ANQGSEA. Trimming removed 7 bases from V and 6 bases from J; junction bases left unmatched: 17. The CDR3 nucleotides read TGCAGCGAGCCTACAGGGGGTAGAGGGTTCGGCGAGCAGTACTTC. Its protein product is CSEPTGGRGFGEQYF.